This section outlines one T cell receptor beta chain sequence together with its context. This entry belongs to a study of blood T cell repertoires in COVID-19. Study-wide background: T cells, B-cell-depleted T cells, or PBMCs provided the cDNA or gDNA that served as material.

Method: immunoSEQ multiplex PCR; TCRdb's copy keeps in-frame clones and lacks some. The sample consists of 110,000 or so clones, 85% to 90% of them appearing once. V lost 4 bases, J lost 5 bases, and 4 bases stayed unmatched. Germline V gene sequence: CDR1 SGHTA, CDR2 FQGTGA. The CDR3 loop spans 13 amino acids. This chain connects TRBV7-3 to TRBJ2-5, with 7 nucleotides matching TRBD2. Sequences were obtained from peripheral blood. This TCR was sampled from a woman in her 50s with acute or convalescent COVID-19. CDR3 DNA sequence: TGTGCCAGCAGCTGGAGCGGGACGGAGACCCAGTACTTC. Protein sequence: CASSWSGTETQYF.